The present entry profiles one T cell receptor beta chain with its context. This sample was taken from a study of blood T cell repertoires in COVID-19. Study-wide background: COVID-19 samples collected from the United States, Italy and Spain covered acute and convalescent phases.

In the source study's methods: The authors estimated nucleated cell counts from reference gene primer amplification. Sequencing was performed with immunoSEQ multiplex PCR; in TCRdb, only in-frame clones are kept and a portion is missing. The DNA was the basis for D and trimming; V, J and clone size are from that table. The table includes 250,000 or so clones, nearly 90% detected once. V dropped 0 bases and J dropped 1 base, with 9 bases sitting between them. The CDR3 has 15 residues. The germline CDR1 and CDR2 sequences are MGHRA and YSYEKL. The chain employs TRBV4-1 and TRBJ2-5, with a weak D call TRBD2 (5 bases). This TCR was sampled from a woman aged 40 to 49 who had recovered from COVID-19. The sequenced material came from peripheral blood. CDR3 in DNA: TGCGCCAGCAGCCAAGATCATGGGAGCCAAGAGACCCAGTACTTC. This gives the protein CASSQDHGSQETQYF.